This TCR beta chain was recovered during a study of cytomegalovirus exposure and HLA in healthy donors. The CDR3 sequence is 13 residues long. Between the trimmed V and J ends, which lost 3 bases and 8 bases, there was a span of 13 bases. Germline V gives CDR1 MNHEY, CDR2 SMNVEV (reference sequence). PCR primers comprised 60 Vbeta and 13 Jbeta primers. TCRdb keeps only in-frame clones here, not all; method: immunoSEQ multiplex PCR. The sample lists about 160,000 clones, about 80% occurring once. This clone occurred a few times. Its specificity is unknown. Whole-study findings and limits: A few of the chains that were CMV-associated were confirmed in vitro to be specific for CMV antigens. According to an earlier analysis, most TCR beta V segments yielded productive rearrangements about 87% or about 30% of the time. Later on, an analysis showed TCR association rates differing by HLA locus, with DRB1 the most and HLA-C the fewest. Analysis performed later found 16,951 TCR beta sequences associated with HLA alleles at 0.05 false discovery rate.

The sample was PBMCs. The chain carries TRBV27 and TRBJ1-2; no definite D call. The receptor's source is a woman aged 45-59 years in good health and CMV-seronegative. The CDR3: CASSFQVNQGYTF. CDR3 coding DNA: TGTGCCAGCAGTTTCCAGGTCAACCAGGGCTACACCTTC.